One and the same sample provided the 10 T cell receptor beta chains below, sequenced in a study of blood T cell repertoires in COVID-19. Data came from immunoSEQ multiplex PCR; TCRdb stores just in-frame clones and leaves some out. The sample shows approximately 140,000 clones, 79% of them seen only once. Sequencing used peripheral blood. These TCRs come from a man in his 60s with acute or convalescent COVID-19.

The chain combines TRBV29-1 with TRBJ2-6, with a possible D match to TRBD1 (5 bases). Per the germline V gene, CDR1 is SQVTM and CDR2 is ANQGSEA. The ends were cut back, 4 bases at V and 4 bases at J, with 8 bases in the middle. This CDR3 spans 13 amino acids. The CDR3 region has the DNA TGCAGCGTTGGGGGCTTGGGGGCCAACGTCCTGACTTTC. Translating it yields CSVGGLGANVLTF.

V usage is TRBV7-9 and J usage is TRBJ1-1; 8 nucleotides align to TRBD1. This CDR3 spans 15 amino acids. V was clipped by 5 bases and J by 1 base; unmatched bases: 6. Germline values: CDR1 SEHNR, CDR2 FQNEAQ (reference sequence). In nucleotides, the CDR3 is TGTGCCAGCAGCCCCGGACAGGGTGGGAACACTGAAGCTTTCTTT. Residues: CASSPGQGGNTEAFF.

The CDR3 DNA sequence: TGTGCCAGCAGCTTGGATCTCGGTCGCTCTGGAAACACCATATATTTT. Its translation is CASSLDLGRSGNTIYF. The V and J genes are TRBV5-6 and TRBJ1-3, with no clear D. Germline values: CDR1 SGHDT, CDR2 YYEEEE. Trimming removed 0 bases at V and 0 bases at J, with 10 bases between. This CDR3 comprises 16 residues.

The J gene is TRBJ1-1, the V gene TRBV5-1, with 7 bases lining up with TRBD1. The ends lost 3 bases at V and 2 bases at J; junction bases unmatched: 4. In germline, CDR1 is SGHRS, CDR2 YFSETQ. This CDR3 contains 14 residues. This CDR3 reads CASSSRGENTEAFF. DNA of the CDR3: TGCGCCAGCAGCTCCAGGGGGGAAAACACTGAAGCTTTCTTT.

The CDR3 reads CSVRGTGGDEQYF. DNA of the CDR3: TGCAGCGTTAGGGGGACAGGTGGAGACGAGCAGTACTTC. The chain uses TRBV29-1 and TRBJ2-7; 8 bases line up with TRBD1. The CDR3 is 13 amino acids. From germline, CDR1 is SQVTM and CDR2 ANQGSEA. Unmatched junction bases numbered 8, after V lost 5 bases and J lost 5 bases.

The chain recombines TRBV29-1 with TRBJ1-2; 10 nucleotides match TRBD1. This CDR3 has 14 amino acids. The ends lost 0 bases at V and 8 bases at J; junction bases unmatched: 6. Germline loops: CDR1 SQVTM, CDR2 ANQGSEA. The chain's CDR3 is CSVEEGGTGEGYTF. The CDR3 DNA reads as TGCAGCGTTGAAGAAGGCGGGACAGGGGAAGGCTACACCTTC. The variable domain in full, completed from reference TRBV29-1 and TRBJ1-2, reads SAVISQKPSRDICQRGTSLTIQCQVDSQVTMMFWYRQQPGQSLTLIATANQGSEATYESGFVIDKFPISRPNLTFSTLTVSNMSPEDSSIYLCSVEEGGTGEGYTFGSGTRLTVV.

The V call is TRBV19, the J call TRBJ1-4; D is ambiguous. V was shortened by 8 bases and J by 0 bases, with 13 bases between the two germline ends. Germline CDR1 is LNHDA and CDR2 is SQIVND (reference sequence). The CDR3 length is 15 residues. CDR3 bases: TGTGCCAGTGTTGAGCGGCCTTCAACTAATGAAAAACTGTTTTTT. Amino acids: CASVERPSTNEKLFF.

The V and J genes are TRBV4-2 and TRBJ1-3; no clear D gene. The CDR3 extends over 17 amino acids. Germline CDR1 LGHNA, CDR2 YNFKEQ. Deletions cut 0 bases from V and 0 bases from J, with 12 bases between. The CDR3 loop is CASSQERRILSGNTIYF. CDR3 in DNA: TGTGCCAGCAGCCAAGAGCGGAGGATACTCTCTGGAAACACCATATATTTT.

The rearrangement uses TRBV7-3 and TRBJ1-1, with D possibly being TRBD1 (5 bases). Trimming removed 5 bases at V and 5 bases at J, with 12 bases between. Germline lookup yields CDR1 SGHTA and CDR2 FQGTGA. This CDR3 contains 13 residues. As DNA, the CDR3 is TGTGCCAGCAGCCCAGGGAGGGGAACTGAAGCTTTCTTT. Translation gives CASSPGRGTEAFF. Full variable domain (outside the CDR3, taken from reference TRBV7-3 and TRBJ1-1): GAGVSQTPSNKVTEKGKYVELRCDPISGHTALYWYRQSLGQGPEFLIYFQGTGAADDSGLPNDRFFAVRPEGSVSTLKIQRTERGDSAVYLCASSPGRGTEAFFGQGTRLTVV.

This clone was seen a few times. This chain links TRBV4-1 with TRBJ2-1; TRBD2 agrees at 7 bases. V dropped 1 base and J dropped 3; count of bases not matched to a gene: 3. The CDR3 is 15 residues long. In germline, CDR1 is MGHRA, CDR2 YSYEKL. The CDR3: CASSQGASGYNEQFF. CDR3 coding DNA: TGCGCCAGCAGCCAAGGGGCTAGCGGCTACAATGAGCAGTTCTTC.